Sequencing of this T cell receptor (beta chain) was carried out in a study of brain T cells in children with intractable seizures. The study's findings and limits: Pre- and post-surgery blood differed in depth, so pre-surgery absences may be undersampling.

Trimming took off 3 bases at V and 2 bases at J, with 7 bases between the two ends. Germline CDR1 is ENHRY and CDR2 is SYGVKD. The CDR3 runs 13 residues. Sequencing was limited to surgery cases with top T cell transcript signatures in brain tissue. Assay: immunoSEQ multiplex PCR; the TCRdb copy retains only in-frame clones and omits some. The sample yields just under 65,000 clones, about 96% seen once. About this clone: Its antigen is as yet unknown.

The sequencing here drew on peripheral blood, taken at surgery. The clonotype was recovered from a boy younger than two with focal cortical dysplasia and intractable seizures. This sequence joins TRBV10-3 and TRBJ1-2; D is unclear. The CDR3 is CAISDKGNYGYTF. The CDR3 region has the DNA TGTGCCATCAGTGATAAGGGAAACTATGGCTACACCTTC.